This passage covers 5 T cell receptor beta chains from one sample sequenced in a study of blood T cell repertoires in COVID-19. Libraries were prepared by immunoSEQ multiplex PCR; TCRdb keeps only in-frame clonotypes and omits some of them. In the table there are roughly 190,000 clones, roughly 80% of which are singletons. The specimen was peripheral blood. The origin of the receptors is a woman aged 45 to 65 with acute or convalescent COVID-19.

This clone was observed a handful of times. The rearrangement joins TRBV2 to TRBJ2-1; D is unresolved. V was cut by 2 bases and J by 0 bases, with 5 bases left in between. Germline loops: CDR1 SNHLY, CDR2 FYNNEI. The CDR3 contains 14 residues. The CDR3 loop is CASSEMSSYNEQFF. CDR3 sequence (DNA): TGTGCCAGCAGTGAAATGAGCTCCTACAATGAGCAGTTCTTC.

The rearrangement uses TRBV29-1 and TRBJ2-2; the D gene is possibly TRBD1 (6 bases). V shed 7 bases and J shed 5 bases, with 17 bases lying between them. This CDR3 has 14 amino acids. Germline V gene lookup returns CDR1 SQVTM and CDR2 ANQGSEA. CDR3 bases: TGCAGCGGACGAGTGGGGGCGGAGACCGGGGAGCTGTTTTTT. It encodes CSGRVGAETGELFF.

As for this clone: At one boundary the junction diverges from the germline segment, which might be a read error. The rearrangement links TRBV3-1 (or the pseudogene TRBV3-2) to TRBJ1-1, with D tentatively TRBD1 (6 bases). CDR1 and CDR2 (germline): LGHDT, YNNKEL (reference sequence). CDR3 length equals 14 residues. CDR3: CASSPSNREVETFF. The CDR3 DNA reads TGTGCCAGCAGCCCCTCAAACAGGGAAGTTGAAACTTTCTTT.

This chain joins TRBV12-3 or TRBV12-4 and TRBJ1-6, with 10 bases matching TRBD1. The CDR3 spans 12 residues. V was clipped by 6 bases and J by 10 bases; unmatched bases: 0. The CDR3: CASRTGGSPLHF. CDR3 nucleotides: TGTGCCAGCAGGACAGGGGGCTCACCCCTCCACTTT.

J is TRBJ2-2 and V is TRBV5-1; tentatively, D is TRBD1 (5 bases). The CDR3 spans 15 residues. Germline V lookup: CDR1 SGHRS, CDR2 YFSETQ. V lost 6 bases, J lost 0 bases, and 12 bases lay in between. The DNA of the CDR3 is TGCGCCAGCAATCTCCTGACAGCGAACACCGGGGAGCTGTTTTTT. It encodes CASNLLTANTGELFF.